One sample yielded the 22 T cell receptor beta chains listed below, sequenced in a study of T-cell memory formation after mild COVID-19. From the 5' RACE reads, TCRdb called clonotypes with MiXCR, one entry per CDR3 protein. Here the sample spans approximately 270,000 distinct CDR3 sequences, 16% being singletons. Source material: PBMCs or a T cell subset sorted from them (not recorded which). Every receptor here comes from a man between 18 and 29 years old who had mild COVID-19 (a few samples of this study predate the infection). Cell type and time point are not known.

This clonotype has only a few counts. This chain links TRBV4-1 with TRBJ2-1; maybe TRBD1 (5 bases). Germline values: CDR1 MGHRA, CDR2 YSYEKL. CDR3 size: 13 residues. V dropped 0 bases and J dropped 9 bases, with 9 bases sitting between them. The CDR3 reads CASSQDHRGEQFF. The DNA for the CDR3 is TGCGCCAGCAGCCAAGATCATAGGGGTGAGCAGTTCTTC.

The table lists this clonotype with a few counts. CDR3 DNA: TGCGCCAGCAGAAGACCGGGGACAGGACCCTACAATGAGCAGTTCTTC. This codes for CASRRPGTGPYNEQFF. The chain recombines TRBV4-1 with TRBJ2-1; 8 nucleotides line up with TRBD1. The CDR3 spans 16 residues. V lost 6 bases and J lost 2; bases outside the gene matches: 9. The V gene's germline CDR1 is MGHRA and CDR2 YSYEKL.

V gene TRBV5-1 combines with J gene TRBJ2-5, with D maybe TRBD2 (7 bases). Trimming removed 5 bases from V and 1 base from J, with 15 bases in between. The CDR3 extends over 15 amino acids. In germline, CDR1 is SGHRS, CDR2 YFSETQ. CDR3 DNA sequence: TGCGCCAGCAGGGACACGGCGGGGGCCCAAGAGACCCAGTACTTC. This translates into CASRDTAGAQETQYF.

This clonotype turned up a few times. The chain recombines TRBV6-5 with TRBJ2-7; D gene ambiguous. Germline lookup yields CDR1 MNHEY and CDR2 SVGAGI. CDR3 length: 13 residues. V gave up 0 bases and J gave up 3 bases, with 6 bases separating them. Written as DNA, the CDR3 is TGTGCCAGCAGTTACTCACAGATCTACGAGCAGTACTTC. It codes for CASSYSQIYEQYF.

The chain carries TRBV7-2 and TRBJ1-2; D is unresolved. V dropped 7 bases and J dropped 1 base, with 10 bases sitting between them. This CDR3 has 13 amino acids. Germline V CDR1 and CDR2: SGHTA, FQGNSA. This CDR3 reads CASTRGSNYGYTF. The CDR3 DNA sequence: TGTGCCAGCACCCGAGGGAGTAACTATGGCTACACCTTC. The whole variable domain, remainder taken from reference TRBV7-2 and TRBJ1-2, is GAGVSQSPSNKVTEKGKDVELRCDPISGHTALYWYRQSLGQGLEFLIYFQGNSAPDKSGLPSDRFSAERTGGSVSTLTIQRTQQEDSAVYLCASTRGSNYGYTFGSGTRLTVV.

The rearrangement joins TRBV20-1 to TRBJ1-5, with D perhaps matching TRBD1 (5 bases). This CDR3 is built from 14 residues. Germline V gene data show CDR1 as DFQATT and CDR2 as SNEGSKA (reference sequence). Trimming removed 6 bases from V and 0 bases from J, with 12 bases in between. CDR3 nucleotides: TGCAGTGCCCGCGGACAATATAGCAATCAGCCCCAGCATTTT. Translating gives CSARGQYSNQPQHF.

V gene TRBV27 combines with J gene TRBJ2-6, with D possibly matching TRBD1 (5 bases). The CDR3 covers 16 residues. Germline V gives CDR1 MNHEY, CDR2 SMNVEV (reference sequence). V was pared by 4 bases and J by 0 bases, with 10 bases between. Here the CDR3 reads CASSSQVRSGANVLTF. The CDR3 coding sequence is TGTGCCAGCAGTTCACAGGTCCGCTCTGGGGCCAACGTCCTGACTTTC.

The genes are TRBV6-5 and TRBJ1-2; 10 bases agree with TRBD1. Germline CDR1 is MNHEY and CDR2 is SVGAGI. The V and J ends lost 2 bases and 8 bases, in that order; junction bases with no gene match: 11. The CDR3 covers 16 residues. As DNA, the CDR3 is TGTGCCAGCAGTTACCAGGGGGTGAGGGACAGGGGCGGCTACACCTTC. This translates into CASSYQGVRDRGGYTF.

The V and J genes are TRBV12-3 or TRBV12-4 and TRBJ2-5, with a tentative D call TRBD1 (5 bases). The CDR3 spans 13 residues. Trimming removed 2 bases from V and 4 bases from J, with 8 bases in between. CDR3 protein: CASSLIGVETQYF. CDR3 sequence (DNA): TGTGCCAGCAGTTTAATAGGGGTAGAGACCCAGTACTTC.

There are a few counts of this clonotype. This chain connects TRBV6-6 to TRBJ2-7; the D gene is possibly TRBD1 (6 bases). Germline-derived CDR1 and CDR2 are MNHNY and SVGAGI (reference sequence). The CDR3 contains 11 residues. CDR3 loop: CDKKDRSEQYV. As DNA, the CDR3 is TGTGATAAGAAGGACAGATCCGAGCAGTACGTC.

This clonotype was observed a handful of times. This sequence joins TRBV12-3 or TRBV12-4 and TRBJ1-1, with D possibly matching TRBD1 (5 bases). CDR3 length equals 15 residues. Trimming took off 4 bases at V and 7 bases at J, with 19 bases between the two ends. CDR3 nucleotide sequence: TGTGCCAGCAGTTCTGAAGGGGATCCTCCGGATGAAGCTTTCTTT. It translates to CASSSEGDPPDEAFF.

A few counts support this clonotype. The chain has TRBV18 and TRBJ1-1; TRBD1 matches 10 bases. Germline-derived CDR1 and CDR2 are KGHSH and LQKENI. The length of the CDR3 is 16 residues. V was pared by 4 bases and J by 0 bases, with 5 bases of the junction left unmatched. The chain's CDR3 is CASSLRDRGLNTEAFF. DNA of the CDR3: TGTGCCAGCTCACTCCGGGACAGGGGCTTGAACACTGAAGCTTTCTTT.

This clonotype was recorded at least ten times. This chain links TRBV29-1 with TRBJ2-3; D uncertain. Trimming left V 5 bases short and J 1 base short, with 10 bases between. The CDR3 is 13 residues long. CDR1 and CDR2 from the germline V gene are SQVTM and ANQGSEA. CDR3 bases: TGCAGCGTTCGCAGGTCGGGCACAGATACGCAGTATTTT. As protein: CSVRRSGTDTQYF.

The table lists this clonotype with many counts. The chain joins TRBV20-1 to TRBJ1-1; no clear D. This CDR3 comprises 11 residues. Trimming removed 3 bases from V and 0 bases from J, with 2 bases in between. CDR1 DFQATT and CDR2 SNEGSKA come from the germline V gene (reference sequence). In DNA form, the CDR3 reads TGCAGTGCTAGCATGAACACTGAAGCTTTCTTT. It codes for CSASMNTEAFF.

The chain has TRBV7-9 and TRBJ2-1, with 8 nucleotides matching TRBD2. Germline CDR1 and CDR2: SEHNR and FQNEAQ (reference sequence). The ends lost 5 bases at V and 4 bases at J; junction bases unmatched: 7. The CDR3 consists of 15 residues. Written as DNA, the CDR3 is TGTGCCAGCAGCCCAGAAATAGCGGGGTACAATGAGCAGTTCTTC. Its protein product is CASSPEIAGYNEQFF.

This clonotype was counted between two and nine times. The gene calls are TRBV20-1 and TRBJ1-4, with D unclear. This CDR3 is 12 amino acids long. V lost 5 bases to trimming and J lost 1 base, with 5 bases between them. The germline gives CDR1 DFQATT, CDR2 SNEGSKA (reference sequence). The CDR3 loop is CSAYKTNEKLFF. In DNA, the CDR3 is TGCAGTGCTTATAAAACTAATGAAAAACTGTTTTTT.

The rearrangement links TRBV9 to TRBJ2-3; TRBD2 is a possible D gene (6 bases). The CDR3 extends over 16 amino acids. Germline V gives CDR1 SGDLS, CDR2 YYNGEE. Trimming cost V 0 bases and J 2 bases, with 13 bases left between them. The DNA for the CDR3 is TGTGCCAGCAGCGTAGGGAGGGGCTTCCCCACAGATACGCAGTATTTT. Its protein product is CASSVGRGFPTDTQYF.

There are a few counts of this clonotype. The chain couples TRBV20-1 to TRBJ2-1; D is uncertain. Per the germline V gene, CDR1 is DFQATT and CDR2 is SNEGSKA (reference sequence). Trimming left V 6 bases short and J 10 bases short, with 13 bases between. The CDR3 is 11 amino acids. The DNA for the CDR3 is TGCAGTGCCATGACGCCCAGCGAGCAGTTCTTC. It codes for CSAMTPSEQFF.

V and J are TRBV5-5 and TRBJ1-1; 7 bases map to TRBD1. The CDR3 length is 13 residues. The germline V gene has CDR1 SGHKS and CDR2 YYEKEE (reference sequence). Trimming took 2 bases from V and 3 from J; bases not matched to a gene: 1. DNA for the CDR3: TGTGCCAGCAGCTTCCAGGGGGACACTGAAGCTTTCTTT. Translation gives CASSFQGDTEAFF.

This clonotype turned up a few times. The rearrangement uses TRBV24-1 and TRBJ1-1; tentative D call: TRBD1 (6 bases). CDR1 and CDR2 (germline): KGHDR, SFDVKD. The CDR3 covers 14 residues. V shed 7 bases and J shed 0 bases, with 11 bases lying between them. In DNA, the CDR3 is TGTGCCACCAGGGGGGCGGGAATGAACACTGAAGCTTTCTTT. It yields the protein CATRGAGMNTEAFF.

V gene TRBV6-4 combines with J gene TRBJ2-3, with TRBD2 matching over 7 bases. In germline, CDR1 is MRHNA, CDR2 SNTAGT. V was pared by 4 bases and J by 4 bases, with 8 bases of the junction left unmatched. CDR3 length: 15 amino acids. CDR3 bases: TGTGCCAGCAGTGCCCTGGCGGGGGTCGCAGATACGCAGTATTTT. Translation gives CASSALAGVADTQYF.

In its sample, this clonotype was seen many times. The chain combines TRBV4-1 with TRBJ2-3, with no clear D. Germline CDR1 is MGHRA and CDR2 is YSYEKL. Trimming left V 0 bases short and J 0 bases short, with 10 bases between. CDR3 size: 16 residues. This chain's CDR3 is CASSQEGPPSTDTQYF. The CDR3 nucleotides read TGCGCCAGCAGCCAAGAGGGCCCTCCTAGCACAGATACGCAGTATTTT.